The 11 T cell receptor beta chains below were found in one sample sequenced in a study of T cells in Graves' hyperthyroidism and ophthalmopathy. RNA transcripts served as the template for amplifying TCR beta CDR3 regions. The HTBI primer set drove a first-round RT-PCR of the TCR CDR3. Via MiXCR, TCRdb re-called the multiplex PCR reads, giving one row per CDR3 protein. The sample consists of roughly 400,000 distinct CDR3 sequences, over 12% of them appearing once. Sequencing input: blood. These receptors were taken from a man aged 45-65 years with Graves' ophthalmopathy.

This clonotype was observed many times. The chain joins TRBV6-1 to TRBJ2-1; no clear D gene. CDR3 length: 14 residues. Germline V gene lookup returns CDR1 MNHNS and CDR2 SASEGT. Between the trimmed V and J ends, which lost 5 bases and 0 bases, there was a span of 8 bases. CDR3 protein: CASSIGSSYNEQFF. In DNA, the CDR3 is TGTGCCAGCAGTATCGGAAGCTCCTACAATGAGCAGTTCTTC.

This clonotype was detected many times. The rearrangement links TRBV12-3 or TRBV12-4 to TRBJ1-1; D is perhaps TRBD1 (5 bases). Deletions cut 7 bases from V and 1 base from J, with 13 bases between. The CDR3 runs to 14 residues. The CDR3 sequence is CASTPGQRNTEAFF. The CDR3 DNA reads TGTGCCAGCACCCCAGGGCAGAGGAACACTGAAGCTTTCTTT.

There are many counts of this clonotype. CDR3 in amino acids: CASSPRDGVGNEQFF. CDR3 coding DNA: TGTGCCAGCTCACCACGGGATGGAGTGGGGAATGAGCAGTTCTTC. The chain links TRBV18 to TRBJ2-1; the D is unclear. Germline V CDR1 and CDR2: KGHSH, LQKENI. V was shortened by 1 base and J by 7 bases, with 14 bases between the two germline ends. The CDR3 is 15 amino acids.

This clonotype was observed many times. The chain employs TRBV20-1 and TRBJ1-1; D is perhaps TRBD1 (6 bases). Germline lookup yields CDR1 DFQATT and CDR2 SNEGSKA (reference sequence). Trimming removed 1 base from V and 3 bases from J, with 9 bases in between. The CDR3 extends over 13 amino acids. The CDR3 loop reads CSARVQGDTEAFF. CDR3 sequence (DNA): TGCAGTGCTAGAGTACAGGGAGACACTGAAGCTTTCTTT.

The rearrangement joins TRBV20-1 to TRBJ2-1, with D unresolved. The length of the CDR3 is 12 residues. Trimming pared 1 base from V and 10 bases from J, leaving 11 bases between. Germline V gives CDR1 DFQATT, CDR2 SNEGSKA (reference sequence). CDR3 sequence (DNA): TGCAGTGCTAGAGGTTATACCCAGGAGCAGTTCTTC. Translated: CSARGYTQEQFF.

Only a few counts were recorded for this clonotype. The chain recombines TRBV29-1 with TRBJ2-3; 7 nucleotides match TRBD1. With 5 bases clipped from V and 5 bases from J, the junction kept 19 bases outside the gene matches. CDR1 SQVTM and CDR2 ANQGSEA come from the germline V gene. CDR3 length equals 17 residues. CDR3 DNA: TGCAGCGTTCCCCCCCCCGCTATAGGGGGCGCGGGAGATACGCAGTATTTT. This sequence encodes CSVPPPAIGGAGDTQYF.

This clonotype was seen only a few times. The chain carries TRBV27 and TRBJ1-2; D ambiguous. The V end lost 5 bases, the J end lost 4 bases, and 11 bases lay between the germline ends. CDR3 length: 13 residues. Germline CDR1 and CDR2: MNHEY and SMNVEV (reference sequence). The CDR3 loop reads CASSITSGYGYTF. The CDR3 nucleotides are TGTGCCAGCAGTATCACCTCGGGCTATGGCTACACCTTC.

The rearrangement uses TRBV6-9 and TRBJ1-1; possibly TRBD1 for D (5 bases). Germline V gives CDR1 MNHGY, CDR2 SVAAGI. V lost 3 bases and J lost 4, with 9 bases in between. There are 13 residues in the CDR3. DNA of the CDR3: TGTGCCAGCAGTTACAGACAGACCACTGAAGCTTTCTTT. The encoded protein is CASSYRQTTEAFF.

This clonotype was recorded many times. This chain connects TRBV5-1 to TRBJ1-1; D remains ambiguous. This CDR3 has 14 amino acids. V shed 7 bases and J shed 0 bases, with 13 bases lying between them. Germline CDR1 SGHRS, CDR2 YFSETQ. CDR3 amino acids: CASGGGSMNTEAFF. The DNA for the CDR3 is TGCGCCAGCGGTGGAGGGTCCATGAACACTGAAGCTTTCTTT. Filled out from reference TRBV5-1 and TRBJ1-1, the complete variable domain reads KAGVTQTPRYLIKTRGQQVTLSCSPISGHRSVSWYQQTPGQGLQFLFEYFSETQRNKGNFPGRFSGRQFSNSRSEMNVSTLELGDSALYLCASGGGSMNTEAFFGQGTRLTVV.

Many counts were recorded for this clonotype. The chain employs TRBV3-1 and TRBJ1-2, with 11 bases aligning to TRBD1. The CDR3 consists of 17 residues. V lost 4 bases and J lost 4; bases outside the gene matches: 11. Germline V gives CDR1 LGHDT, CDR2 YNNKEL (reference sequence). The CDR3 loop reads CASSRNSGQGAGYGYTF. The CDR3 DNA reads TGTGCCAGCAGCCGAAATTCCGGACAGGGGGCTGGCTATGGCTACACCTTC.

There are a few counts of this clonotype. The genes are TRBV6-2 or TRBV6-3 and TRBJ2-3; 8 bases map to TRBD2. Trimming cost V 4 bases and J 4 bases; bases outside gene matches: 10. The CDR3 spans 16 residues. Germline V CDR1 and CDR2: MNHEY, SVGEGT. CDR3 nucleotide sequence: TGTGCCAGCAGTTTCTCGCCCGGGACTAGAGCAGATACGCAGTATTTT. Its translation: CASSFSPGTRADTQYF.